Below are 14 T cell receptor beta chains sequenced from a single sample in a study of cytomegalovirus exposure and HLA in healthy donors (TCRdb year 2017). Library creation used the immunoSEQ multiplex PCR assay. The multiplex PCR relied on a mix of 60 forward primers for TCR Vbeta segments and 13 reverse primers for TCR Jbeta segments. This immuneACCESS table, as held by TCRdb, lists in-frame sequences with V and J called but not all clones. Of the missing ones, under half trace to an unresolved V gene in checked studies; the others have no known cause. The sample table gives 150,000 to 200,000 clones. Over 1% of the sample is in the top ten clones. Sequences were obtained from PBMCs. The source of these receptors is a woman aged 55-69 years in good health and CMV-seronegative.

The chain combines TRBV25-1 with TRBJ2-5; 7 bases match TRBD1. V lost 4 bases and J lost 11; bases outside the gene matches: 13. CDR3 length equals 14 residues. Germline V gives CDR1 MGHDK, CDR2 SYGVNS. CDR3 DNA: TGTGCCAGCAGTGTAGGGACAGTCTCGACGGAGCAGTACTTC. Protein: CASSVGTVSTEQYF. Complete variable domain (other parts from reference TRBV25-1 and TRBJ2-5): EADIYQTPRYLVIGTGKKITLECSQTMGHDKMYWYQQDPGMELHLIHYSYGVNSTEKGDLSSESTVSRIRTEHFPLTLESARPSHTSQYLCASSVGTVSTEQYFGPGTRLLVL.

As DNA, the CDR3 is TGCAGCGTCGCTGACAGTTACAACTCCTACGAGCAGTACTTC. Its translation is CSVADSYNSYEQYF. The chain carries TRBV29-1 and TRBJ2-7, with a tentative D call TRBD1 (5 bases). The CDR3 is 14 residues long. The V end lost 6 bases, the J end lost 0 bases, and 15 bases lay between the germline ends. Germline CDR1 is SQVTM and CDR2 is ANQGSEA.

The chain joins TRBV25-1 to TRBJ2-7, with D perhaps TRBD1 (5 bases). The ends were cut back, 3 bases at V and 3 bases at J, with 12 bases in the middle. Germline CDR1 and CDR2: MGHDK and SYGVNS. This CDR3 is 14 amino acids long. The CDR3 coding sequence is TGTGCCAGCAGTGACCAGGGCCGTGACTACGAGCAGTACTTC. Protein sequence: CASSDQGRDYEQYF.

The chain carries TRBV7-3 and TRBJ1-1; D ambiguous. CDR3 length equals 14 residues. The germline V gene has CDR1 SGHTA and CDR2 FQGTGA. V gave up 0 bases and J gave up 4 bases, with 9 bases separating them. This chain's CDR3 is CASSLTGRGTEAFF. The CDR3 DNA reads TGTGCCAGCAGCTTAACCGGGAGAGGCACTGAAGCTTTCTTT.

The CDR3 is CASSPGQGRNEQFF. For the CDR3, the DNA is TGTGCCAGCAGCCCAGGACAGGGTAGAAATGAGCAGTTCTTC. The V gene is TRBV5-5, the J gene TRBJ2-1, with 8 positions matching TRBD1. Germline CDR1 SGHKS, CDR2 YYEKEE (reference sequence). This CDR3 contains 14 residues. The ends lost 4 bases at V and 7 bases at J; junction bases unmatched: 7.

The V gene is TRBV29-1, the J gene TRBJ2-7, with a weak D call TRBD1 (6 bases). This CDR3 is built from 16 residues. V gave up 1 base and J gave up 3 bases, with 19 bases separating them. Germline values: CDR1 SQVTM, CDR2 ANQGSEA. CDR3 region: CSVEGGTRSHNYEQYF. In DNA, the CDR3 is TGCAGCGTTGAAGGGGGGACAAGGAGTCACAACTACGAGCAGTACTTC.

The V call is TRBV11-2, the J call TRBJ2-3, with D maybe TRBD2 (6 bases). There are 16 residues in the CDR3. Deletions cut 1 base from V and 0 bases from J, with 11 bases between. The V gene's germline CDR1 is SGHAT and CDR2 FQNNGV. Here the CDR3 reads CASSLGGDFSTDTQYF. In DNA, the CDR3 is TGTGCCAGCAGCTTAGGGGGGGACTTCAGCACAGATACGCAGTATTTT.

The CDR3 loop is CASSYFRGGGTEAFF. For the CDR3, the DNA is TGCGCCAGCAGCTATTTCCGGGGAGGCGGCACTGAAGCTTTCTTT. The rearrangement uses TRBV4-1 and TRBJ1-1; D is uncertain. V dropped 5 bases and J dropped 4 bases, with 17 bases sitting between them. This CDR3 has 15 amino acids. Germline V gives CDR1 MGHRA, CDR2 YSYEKL.

V and J are TRBV2 and TRBJ2-5, with unresolved D. The germline V gene encodes CDR1 SNHLY and CDR2 FYNNEI. V lost 4 bases and J lost 0, with 12 bases in between. The CDR3 contains 15 residues. The CDR3 is CASSARLLYQETQYF. CDR3 in DNA: TGTGCCAGCAGTGCTAGGTTACTCTACCAAGAGACCCAGTACTTC.

The chain recombines TRBV13 with TRBJ2-1, with D possibly being TRBD1 (5 bases). V was pared by 4 bases and J by 0 bases, with 13 bases between. This CDR3 has 16 amino acids. The germline V gene has CDR1 PRHDT and CDR2 FYEKMQ (reference sequence). The CDR3 protein is CASSSAGLSSYNEQFF. CDR3 DNA: TGTGCCAGCAGCTCGGCAGGGCTAAGCTCCTACAATGAGCAGTTCTTC. Combining the CDR3 with reference TRBV13 and TRBJ2-1 gives the whole variable domain AAGVIQSPRHLIKEKRETATLKCYPIPRHDTVYWYQQGPGQDPQFLISFYEKMQSDKGSIPDRFSAQQFSDYHSELNMSSLELGDSALYFCASSSAGLSSYNEQFFGPGTRLTVL.

The V gene is TRBV29-1, the J gene TRBJ2-5; possibly TRBD2 for D (5 bases). This CDR3 is 12 amino acids long. Per the germline V gene, CDR1 is SQVTM and CDR2 is ANQGSEA. Trimming took 1 base from V and 9 from J, leaving 12 bases between them. CDR3 residues: CSVEVQRLAQYF. CDR3 in DNA: TGCAGCGTTGAAGTACAGCGGCTGGCCCAGTACTTC.

The chain joins TRBV2 to TRBJ2-5; D uncertain. V lost 8 bases, J lost 2 bases, and 6 bases lay in between. The CDR3 runs 11 residues. Germline CDR1 and CDR2: SNHLY and FYNNEI. The CDR3 sequence is CASHLQETQYF. The DNA of the CDR3 is TGTGCCAGCCACTTGCAAGAGACCCAGTACTTC.

This rearrangement joins TRBV7-9 to TRBJ2-1, with D perhaps matching TRBD1 (6 bases). Germline-derived CDR1 and CDR2 are SEHNR and FQNEAQ (reference sequence). Trimming took 6 bases from V and 0 from J, leaving 12 bases between them. CDR3 length: 15 amino acids. DNA of the CDR3: TGTGCCAGCAGATCCTGGACAGCCTCCTACAATGAGCAGTTCTTC. Translation gives CASRSWTASYNEQFF. Based on the CDR3 plus reference TRBV7-9 and TRBJ2-1, the full variable domain is DTGVSQNPRHKITKRGQNVTFRCDPISEHNRLYWYRQTLGQGPEFLTYFQNEAQLEKSRLLSDRFSAERPKGSFSTLEIQRTEQGDSAMYLCASRSWTASYNEQFFGPGTRLTVL.

The rearrangement links TRBV7-9 to TRBJ2-3; 7 positions agree with TRBD2. The CDR3 covers 15 residues. V shed 4 bases and J 2 bases; nucleotides not matched to a gene: 6. Germline values: CDR1 SEHNR, CDR2 FQNEAQ (reference sequence). The CDR3 DNA reads as TGTGCCAGCAGCTCCTCCGGGACTAACACAGATACGCAGTATTTT. Translation: CASSSSGTNTDTQYF. The full variable domain, rest sourced from reference TRBV7-9 and TRBJ2-3, is DTGVSQNPRHKITKRGQNVTFRCDPISEHNRLYWYRQTLGQGPEFLTYFQNEAQLEKSRLLSDRFSAERPKGSFSTLEIQRTEQGDSAMYLCASSSSGTNTDTQYFGPGTRLTVL.